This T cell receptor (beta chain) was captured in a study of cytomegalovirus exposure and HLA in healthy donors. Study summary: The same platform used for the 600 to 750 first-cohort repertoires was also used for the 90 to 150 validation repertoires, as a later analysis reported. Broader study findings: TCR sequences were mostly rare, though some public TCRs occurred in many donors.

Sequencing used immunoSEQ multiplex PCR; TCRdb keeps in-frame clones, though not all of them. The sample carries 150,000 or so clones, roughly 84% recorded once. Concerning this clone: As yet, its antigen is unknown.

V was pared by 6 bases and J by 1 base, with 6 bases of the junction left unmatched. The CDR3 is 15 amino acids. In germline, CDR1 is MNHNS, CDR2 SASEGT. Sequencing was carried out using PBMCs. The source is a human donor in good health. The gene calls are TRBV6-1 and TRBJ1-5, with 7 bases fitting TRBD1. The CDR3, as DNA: TGTGCCAGCAGCGGGATCAGGGGGAGCAATCAGCCCCAGCATTTT. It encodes CASSGIRGSNQPQHF.